This TCR beta chain was identified in a study of CD4+ T cells in melanoma. The CDR3 loop spans 15 amino acids. On this clone itself: Relative to the germline gene, one junction end is altered; a read error may explain this.

The table came from immunoSEQ multiplex PCR; TCRdb's copy has only in-frame clones and leaves some out. The sample shows tens of thousands of clones, more than 60% of them seen only once. The source material was tumor tissue. The V call is TRBV5-3, the J call TRBJ2-3; D gene unclear. TRBV5-3 is filed as an ORF, its function uncertain. The receptor comes from a human donor with melanoma. CDR3 sequence reads: CASSLGYIGTDTQYF. CDR3 sequence (DNA): TGTGCCAGCAGCTTGGGGTATATAGGTACAGATACGCAGTATTTT.